This TCR beta chain is from a study of blood T cells in healthy people across ages. The donors, healthy Caucasians from Russia, were aged about 6 to 100. It was with a sample-barcoded 5' primer and a J-beta primer mix that a second PCR of roughly 7 to 12 cycles was run. TCRdb analysed the 5' RACE reads with MiXCR anew, one entry per CDR3 protein. The repertoire has 700,000 to 900,000 distinct CDR3 sequences, roughly 25% of them found once; the top ten carry approximately 2.9%. This clonotype has a handful of counts. The CDR3 length is 15 residues. Germline-derived CDR1 and CDR2 are MNHEY and SMNVEV (reference sequence). J lost 2 bases, V lost 5 bases, and 6 bases had no gene match. These data were likewise used in another study, on T cells of mothers and their children. That study adds: The yield was over 9.5 million TCR beta CDR3 reads from each mother and approximately 2.8 million from each child. Related mother-child pairs shared slightly more overlap than unrelated pairs, but the difference was non-significant.

The rearrangement uses TRBV27 and TRBJ2-3; 8 positions agree with TRBD2. The sequenced material came from blood. The clonotype was recovered from a boy aged 10-17 years in good health. Here the CDR3 DNA reads TGTGCCAGCAGTCTCGGGGGGGCGACCACAGATACGCAGTATTTT. Amino acid sequence: CASSLGGATTDTQYF.